Listed below are T cell receptor beta chains from one sample, sequenced in a study of siplizumab effects on memory and regulatory T cells. TCRdb keeps only in-frame clones here, not all; method: immunoSEQ multiplex PCR. The sample records 50,000 to 60,000 clones, roughly 87% being singletons. The source material was naive CD8+ T cells sorted from blood. The source of these receptors is a human donor in good health. CDR3s leave out the opening cysteine and the closing phenylalanine or tryptophan. Fields, in order: V gene, J gene, D gene, CDR3 protein. The D gene is left open where the match is weak.

TRBV9	TRBJ1-1	-	ASSSFGGRGTEAF
TRBV2	TRBJ2-7	TRBD1	ASSYRGTSYEQY
TRBV6-6	TRBJ2-7	-	AHAWAGDNEQY
TRBV19	TRBJ2-7	-	ATAPGTTYEQY
TRBV7-9	TRBJ2-1	TRBD2	ASSLIVRPSGTNYNEQF
TRBV7-2	TRBJ1-1	TRBD1	ASSFPGGFTEAF
TRBV19	TRBJ1-1	-	ASNIGGIEAF
TRBV5-4	TRBJ2-5	-	ASSYWGEQETQY
TRBV7-8	TRBJ1-2	TRBD1	ASSHPGQSYGYT
TRBV9	TRBJ1-5	-	ASSHLPHQPQH
TRBV7-8	TRBJ1-2	TRBD1	ASSGQGVHGYT
TRBV7-7	TRBJ2-7	-	ASSLEAGDEQY
TRBV19	TRBJ1-2	-	ASQDSYGYT
TRBV27	TRBJ2-3	-	ASAEGWGTDTQY
TRBV23-1	TRBJ2-7	-	ASRQTGRHYEQY
TRBV19	TRBJ1-6	TRBD1	ASSHGTDNSPLH
TRBV6-1	TRBJ2-7	-	ASSEEMYISYEQY
TRBV7-9	TRBJ1-4	TRBD1	ASSHPGRGPSEKLF
TRBV28	TRBJ2-3	TRBD2	ASSLSLADTDTQY
TRBV5-8	TRBJ2-7	-	ASSLFPGHIYEQY
TRBV11-2	TRBJ2-7	-	ASSLDHPEQY
TRBV19	TRBJ1-2	-	ASSMALALYGYT
TRBV5-1	TRBJ2-5	-	ASSSGLGARKTQY
TRBV5-6	TRBJ1-5	TRBD1	ASSRGTVNQPQH
TRBV7-7	TRBJ2-7	TRBD1	ASSLGQGSSYEQY
TRBV7-5	TRBJ2-1	-	ARSSFDRGLDEQF
TRBV9	TRBJ2-7	-	ASSPWGSGEQY
TRBV7-9	TRBJ1-1	TRBD1	ASSLTGGALGTEAF
TRBV7-2	TRBJ2-7	TRBD2	ASSPSTGGYEQY
TRBV5-1	TRBJ2-7	-	ASRPVADYEQY
TRBV5-8	TRBJ1-6	-	ASSKDWSSYNSPLH
TRBV4-1	TRBJ2-2	-	ASSPGVQNTGELF
TRBV30	TRBJ1-1	-	AHRSKPWSVSEAEAF
TRBV11-2	TRBJ1-1	-	ASSLFRAPRPTEAF
TRBV13	TRBJ2-5	TRBD2	ASSLYRLAETQY
TRBV5-1	TRBJ2-2	-	ASSFRSGELF
TRBV18	TRBJ2-4	TRBD1	ASSPLQGIQNIQY